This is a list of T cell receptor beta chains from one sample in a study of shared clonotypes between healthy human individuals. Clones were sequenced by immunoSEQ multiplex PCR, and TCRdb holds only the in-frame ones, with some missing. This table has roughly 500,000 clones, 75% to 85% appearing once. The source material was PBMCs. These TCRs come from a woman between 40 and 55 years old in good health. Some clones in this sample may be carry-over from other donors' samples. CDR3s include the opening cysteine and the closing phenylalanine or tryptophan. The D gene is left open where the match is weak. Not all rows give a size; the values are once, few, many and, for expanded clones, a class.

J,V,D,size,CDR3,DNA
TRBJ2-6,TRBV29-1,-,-,CSVEGVTGGANVLTF,TGCAGCGTTGAAGGGGTGACGGGCGGGGCCAACGTCCTGACTTTC
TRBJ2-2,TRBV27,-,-,CASSSTNTGELFF,TGTGCCAGCAGTTCAACGAACACCGGGGAGCTGTTTTTT
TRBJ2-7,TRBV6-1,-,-,CASTLGRGSYEQYF,TGTGCCAGCACCCTCGGGCGCGGCTCCTACGAGCAGTACTTC
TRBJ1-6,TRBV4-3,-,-,CASSQDWERPNSPLHF,TGCGCCAGCAGCCAAGATTGGGAACGGCCTAATTCACCCCTCCACTTT
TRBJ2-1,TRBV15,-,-,CATSRDAASRADEQFF,TGTGCCACCAGCAGAGATGCCGCTTCAAGGGCGGATGAGCAGTTCTTC
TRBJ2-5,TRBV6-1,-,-,CASSPGLRETQYF,TGTGCCAGCAGTCCGGGGTTACGGGAGACCCAGTACTTC
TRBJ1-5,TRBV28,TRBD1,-,CASYRGGNQPQHF,TGTGCCAGCTACAGGGGTGGCAATCAGCCCCAGCATTTT
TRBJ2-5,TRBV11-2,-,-,CASSFLAETQYF,TGTGCCAGCAGCTTCCTTGCGGAGACCCAGTACTTC
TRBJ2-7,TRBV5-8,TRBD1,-,CASSQRDSIMISYEQYF,TGTGCCAGCAGCCAGAGGGACAGCATAATGATCTCCTACGAGCAGTACTTC
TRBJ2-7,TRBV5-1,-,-,CASSLEDGGITYEQYF,TGCGCCAGCAGCTTGGAAGATGGGGGTATAACCTACGAGCAGTACTTC
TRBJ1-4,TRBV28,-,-,CASSLWGQRNEKLFF,TGTGCCAGCAGTTTATGGGGGCAACGTAATGAAAAACTGTTTTTT
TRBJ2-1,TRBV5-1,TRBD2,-,CASSLVSAGVVDEQFF,TGCGCCAGCAGCTTGGTATCAGCGGGAGTTGTGGATGAGCAGTTCTTC
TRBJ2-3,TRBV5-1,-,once,CASSLTRNTDTQYF,TGCGCCAGCAGCTTGACGCGGAACACAGATACGCAGTATTTT
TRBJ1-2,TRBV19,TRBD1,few,CASSSGQGDYGYTF,TGTGCCAGTAGTTCGGGACAGGGGGACTATGGCTACACCTTC
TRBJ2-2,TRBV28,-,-,CASSLITHTGELFF,TGTGCCAGCAGTTTAATAACTCACACCGGGGAGCTGTTTTTT
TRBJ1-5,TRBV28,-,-,CASIRGRDQPQHF,TGTGCCAGCATCCGGGGACGGGATCAGCCCCAGCATTTT
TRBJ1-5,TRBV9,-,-,CASSVVAQPQHF,TGTGCCAGCAGCGTTGTGGCCCAGCCCCAGCATTTT
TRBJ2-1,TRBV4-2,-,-,CASSQDWRRRPRETFF,TGTGCCAGCAGCCAAGATTGGCGCCGTCGCCCCCGGGAAACTTTCTTC
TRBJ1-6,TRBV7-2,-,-,CASSLASVRNNSPLHF,TGTGCCAGCAGCTTAGCGTCGGTTCGGAATAATTCACCCCTCCACTTT
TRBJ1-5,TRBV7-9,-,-,CASSRSLGNQPQHF,TGTGCCAGCAGCCGGTCACTCGGCAATCAGCCCCAGCATTTT
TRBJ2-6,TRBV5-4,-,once,CASSLAGTGANVLTF,TGTGCCAGCAGTCTTGCGGGGACTGGGGCCAACGTCCTGACTTTC
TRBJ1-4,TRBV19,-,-,CASSIPGHGKLFF,TGTGCCAGTAGTATACCGGGTCACGGAAAACTGTTTTTT
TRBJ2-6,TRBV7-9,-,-,CASSLRGSGANVLTF,TGTGCCAGCAGCTTAAGGGGCTCTGGGGCCAACGTCCTGACTTTC
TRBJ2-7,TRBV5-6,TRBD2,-,CASSVSRLSGSLYEQYF,TGTGCCAGCAGCGTTTCCCGGCTTAGCGGGAGTCTTTACGAGCAGTACTTC
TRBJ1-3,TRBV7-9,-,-,CASQGQGNTIYF,TGTGCCAGCCAAGGACAGGGAAACACCATATATTTT
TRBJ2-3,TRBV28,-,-,CASSFPNSDTQYF,TGTGCCAGCAGTTTTCCTAACTCAGATACGCAGTATTTT
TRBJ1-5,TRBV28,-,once,CASSTGRLSNQPQHF,TGTGCCAGCAGCACGGGACGGCTTAGCAATCAGCCCCAGCATTTT
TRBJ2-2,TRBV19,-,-,CASTKRTSNTGELFF,TGTGCCAGTACCAAAAGGACTTCTAACACCGGGGAGCTGTTTTTT
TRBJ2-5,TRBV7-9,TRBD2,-,CASSFGLAGQETQYF,TGTGCCAGCAGCTTCGGACTAGCGGGGCAAGAGACCCAGTACTTC
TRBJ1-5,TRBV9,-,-,CASSLSGNHQPQHF,TGTGCCAGCAGCTTATCCGGGAACCATCAGCCCCAGCATTTT
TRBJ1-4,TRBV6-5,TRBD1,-,CATSGTGGSNEKLFF,TGTGCCACGTCAGGGACAGGGGGTTCTAATGAAAAACTGTTTTTT